The 16 T cell receptor beta chains listed next were all sequenced from one sample in a study of blood T cells in healthy people across ages. Together with a sample-barcoded 5' primer, a J-beta primer mix was included in a second PCR lasting roughly 6 to 12 cycles. MiXCR, applied by TCRdb to the 5' RACE reads, yields one record per CDR3 protein. The sample lists about a million distinct CDR3 sequences, roughly 43% occurring once. Input material: blood. The receptors were gathered from a man between 25 and 39 years old in good health.

A few counts support this clonotype. The chain links TRBV7-8 to TRBJ2-3; 8 nucleotides match TRBD1. The V segment lost 5 bases and the J segment 5 bases; nucleotides outside the gene matches: 12. Germline lookup yields CDR1 SGHVS and CDR2 FQNEAQ. The CDR3 sequence is 16 residues long. This CDR3 reads CASSRGTGRAIDTQYF. DNA of the CDR3: TGTGCCAGCAGCCGGGGGACAGGCCGCGCCATAGATACGCAGTATTTT.

The chain recombines TRBV30 with TRBJ1-2; 10 bases fit TRBD1. Losses at the gene ends were 6 bases for V and 8 bases for J; bases not matched to a gene: 12. The CDR3 extends over 14 amino acids. CDR1 is GTSNPN, CDR2 SVGIG, per germline (reference sequence). CDR3 residues: CACRTGQGLKGYTF. In nucleotides, the CDR3 is TGTGCCTGCAGAACGGGACAGGGGTTGAAGGGCTACACCTTC. The whole variable domain, remainder taken from reference TRBV30 and TRBJ1-2, is SQTIHQWPATLVQPVGSPLSLECTVEGTSNPNLYWYRQAAGRGLQLLFYSVGIGQISSEVPQNLSASRPQDRQFILSSKKLLLSDSGFYLCACRTGQGLKGYTFGSGTRLTVV.

This clonotype was counted only a few times. This chain links TRBV5-1 with TRBJ2-7; tentatively, D is TRBD1 (6 bases). The germline V gene has CDR1 SGHRS and CDR2 YFSETQ. Trimming cost V 4 bases and J 3 bases, with 14 bases left between them. This CDR3 spans 14 amino acids. DNA of the CDR3: TGCGCCAGCAGCAGCCCTGACAGGTTCTACGAGCAGTACTTC. Translating it yields CASSSPDRFYEQYF.

This clonotype was picked up a small number of times. V usage is TRBV11-3 and J usage is TRBJ2-1, with 8 nucleotides matching TRBD2. CDR3 length: 15 residues. Germline V gene data show CDR1 as SGHNT and CDR2 as YENEEA. The V gene end was trimmed by 1 base and the J gene end by 6 bases; junction bases not matched to a gene: 5. The CDR3 DNA reads TGTGCCAGCAGCTTAGCGGGGGGGCCCGCCAATGAGCAGTTCTTC. The encoded protein is CASSLAGGPANEQFF.

This clonotype was seen a few times. This chain joins TRBV6-2 or TRBV6-3 and TRBJ2-7, with 8 nucleotides matching TRBD2. This CDR3 is 14 amino acids long. Germline V gives CDR1 MNHEY, CDR2 SVGEGT. The V segment lost 2 bases and the J segment 0 bases; nucleotides outside the gene matches: 0. CDR3 coding DNA: TGTGCCAGCAGTTACGGGACTAGCTCCTACGAGCAGTACTTC. Its translation is CASSYGTSSYEQYF.

This chain connects TRBV12-3 or TRBV12-4 to TRBJ1-1, with D tentatively TRBD1 (5 bases). Deletions cut 7 bases from V and 4 bases from J, with 22 bases between. This CDR3 region has 16 residues. The DNA of the CDR3 is TGTGCCAGCACCTCCCACATGGGGAACGGGGGCACTGAAGCTTTCTTT. Translated, it gives CASTSHMGNGGTEAFF.

In the case of this clonotype: One base away lies a much larger clone, so this may be a sequencing read error. This chain joins TRBV27 and TRBJ1-2, with D tentatively TRBD1 (6 bases). CDR3 length equals 13 residues. The V gene's germline CDR1 is MNHEY and CDR2 SMNVEV (reference sequence). V lost 8 bases and J lost 8, with 18 bases in between. CDR3 sequence reads: CASGYSEDSGYTF. CDR3 DNA: TGTGCCAGCGGATACTCAGAGGACAGCGGCTACACCTTC.

This clonotype was seen just once. This rearrangement joins TRBV20-1 to TRBJ1-5; D not resolved. V lost 1 base and J 4 bases, leaving 8 bases between the germline ends. Germline CDR1 and CDR2: DFQATT and SNEGSKA (reference sequence). The CDR3 contains 13 residues. The CDR3 bases are TGCAGTGCTAGAGCGTTACCGAATCAGCCCCAGCATTTT. Translated: CSARALPNQPQHF.

The chain has TRBV27 and TRBJ2-3; 11 bases agree with TRBD2. With V trimmed by 4 bases and J by 5 bases, 14 bases remained unmatched. CDR3 length: 18 residues. CDR1 and CDR2 from the germline V gene are MNHEY and SMNVEV (reference sequence). This chain's CDR3 is CASSSLQLLAGGRDTQYF. CDR3 nucleotides: TGTGCCAGCAGTTCCCTCCAACTTTTAGCGGGGGGGAGAGATACGCAGTATTTT.

The CDR3 bases are TGCAGTGCTAGTATGGCAGGGGGTGGGGAGACCCAGTACTTC. It specifies CSASMAGGGETQYF. The genes are TRBV20-1 and TRBJ2-5; 7 positions agree with TRBD1. This CDR3 has 14 residues. Germline V gene lookup returns CDR1 DFQATT and CDR2 SNEGSKA (reference sequence). V shed 3 bases, J shed 5 bases, and the junction held 9 bases outside the gene matches.

The chain has TRBV29-1 and TRBJ2-1; D possibly uses TRBD1 or TRBD2 (6 bases each). Per germline, CDR1 SQVTM and CDR2 ANQGSEA. Deletions cut 4 bases from V and 8 bases from J, with 18 bases between. This CDR3 is built from 14 residues. CDR3 DNA: TGCAGCGTTGTAATCGGGGGCCGGATTGATGAGCAGTTCTTC. It encodes CSVVIGGRIDEQFF.

J is TRBJ1-2 and V is TRBV12-3 or TRBV12-4, with D hard to call. V was shortened by 5 bases and J by 7 bases, with 11 bases between the two germline ends. The length of the CDR3 is 12 residues. CDR3 in amino acids: CASSPAGCGYTF. CDR3 sequence (DNA): TGTGCCAGCAGTCCGGCGGGGTGTGGCTACACCTTC.

This chain connects TRBV11-2 to TRBJ2-5; TRBD1 aligns across 8 bases. Germline CDR1 is SGHAT and CDR2 is FQNNGV. The CDR3 spans 14 residues. With 4 bases clipped from V and 5 bases from J, the junction kept 6 bases outside the gene matches. In DNA form, the CDR3 reads TGTGCCAGCAGCTCCGACAGGGGTTCGGAGACCCAGTACTTC. Its translation: CASSSDRGSETQYF.

As regards this clonotype: A single base separates this from a much larger clone, so it may be a read error. The chain uses TRBV27 and TRBJ1-2; D is ambiguous. V dropped 6 bases and J dropped 4 bases, with 9 bases sitting between them. CDR3 size: 12 residues. The germline CDR1 and CDR2 sequences are MNHEY and SMNVEV (reference sequence). The CDR3 bases are TGTGCCAGCAGGTTCAAGGGCTATGGCTACACCTTC. Protein: CASRFKGYGYTF.

This sequence joins TRBV2 and TRBJ1-1, with 7 bases aligning to TRBD1. V shed 6 bases, J shed 8 bases, and the junction held 6 bases outside the gene matches. The V gene's germline CDR1 is SNHLY and CDR2 FYNNEI. This CDR3 is built from 12 residues. CDR3 sequence reads: CASRDRALEAFF. CDR3 sequence (DNA): TGTGCCAGCAGAGACAGGGCGCTCGAAGCTTTCTTT.

There are a few counts of this clonotype. The chain combines TRBV5-1 with TRBJ2-7; the D gene is possibly TRBD1 (6 bases). The V end was cut by 4 bases, the J end by 0 bases, with 14 bases between. From germline, CDR1 is SGHRS and CDR2 YFSETQ. This CDR3 is 15 amino acids long. The CDR3 nucleotides are TGCGCCAGCAGCCTCGTCTGGGACACCTCCTACGAGCAGTACTTC. This translates into CASSLVWDTSYEQYF.